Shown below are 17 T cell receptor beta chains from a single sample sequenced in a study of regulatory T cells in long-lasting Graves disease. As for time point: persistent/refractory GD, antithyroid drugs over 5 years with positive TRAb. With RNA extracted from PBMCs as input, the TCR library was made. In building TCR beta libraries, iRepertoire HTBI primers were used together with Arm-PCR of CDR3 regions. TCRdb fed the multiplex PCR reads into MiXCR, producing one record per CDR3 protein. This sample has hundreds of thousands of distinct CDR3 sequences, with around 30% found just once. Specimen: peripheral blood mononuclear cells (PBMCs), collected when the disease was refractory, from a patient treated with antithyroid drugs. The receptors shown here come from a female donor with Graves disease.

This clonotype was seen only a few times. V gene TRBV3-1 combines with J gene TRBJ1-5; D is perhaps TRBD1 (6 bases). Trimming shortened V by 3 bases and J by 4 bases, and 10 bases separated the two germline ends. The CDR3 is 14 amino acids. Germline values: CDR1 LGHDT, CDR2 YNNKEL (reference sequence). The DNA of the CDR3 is TGTGCCAGCAGCCACGGACAGCCGAATCAGCCCCAGCATTTT. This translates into CASSHGQPNQPQHF.

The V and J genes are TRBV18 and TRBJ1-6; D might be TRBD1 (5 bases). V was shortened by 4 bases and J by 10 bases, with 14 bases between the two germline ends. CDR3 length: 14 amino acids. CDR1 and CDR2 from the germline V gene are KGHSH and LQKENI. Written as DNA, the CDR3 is TGTGCCAGCTCACAGGACTGGGGGGACTCACCCCTCCACTTT. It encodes CASSQDWGDSPLHF. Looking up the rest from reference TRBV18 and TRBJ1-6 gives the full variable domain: NAGVMQNPRHLVRRRGQEARLRCSPMKGHSHVYWYRQLPEEGLKFMVYLQKENIIDESGMPKERFSAEFPKEGPSILRIQQVVRGDSAAYFCASSQDWGDSPLHFGNGTRLTVT.

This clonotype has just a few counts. The CDR3 DNA sequence: TGCAGCGTTGAGGGCAGTTCGCACACTGAAGCTTTCTTT. Its protein is CSVEGSSHTEAFF. This sequence joins TRBV29-1 and TRBJ1-1; D uncertain. Trimming removed 3 bases from V and 3 bases from J, with 11 bases in between. This CDR3 has 13 residues. The V gene's germline CDR1 is SQVTM and CDR2 ANQGSEA.

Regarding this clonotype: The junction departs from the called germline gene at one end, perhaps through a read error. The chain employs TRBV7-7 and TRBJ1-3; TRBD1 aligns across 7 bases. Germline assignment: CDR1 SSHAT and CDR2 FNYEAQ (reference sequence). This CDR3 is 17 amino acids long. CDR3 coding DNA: TGTGCTAGCAGCTTAACGTACGGACAGGTCTCTGGAAACACCATATATTTT. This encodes CASSLTYGQVSGNTIYF.

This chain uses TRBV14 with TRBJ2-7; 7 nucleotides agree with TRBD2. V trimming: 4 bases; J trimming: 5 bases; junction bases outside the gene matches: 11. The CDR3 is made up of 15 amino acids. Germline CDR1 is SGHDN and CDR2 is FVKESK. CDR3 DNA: TGTGCCAGCAGCCTCTCCTCCGGGAGGACCCACGAGCAGTACTTC. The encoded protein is CASSLSSGRTHEQYF.

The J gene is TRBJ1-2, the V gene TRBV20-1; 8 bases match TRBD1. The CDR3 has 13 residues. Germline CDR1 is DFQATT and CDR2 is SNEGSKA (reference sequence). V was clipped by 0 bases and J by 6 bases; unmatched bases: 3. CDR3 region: CSARDSGGDGYTF. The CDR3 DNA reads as TGCAGTGCTAGAGATTCAGGGGGCGATGGCTACACCTTC.

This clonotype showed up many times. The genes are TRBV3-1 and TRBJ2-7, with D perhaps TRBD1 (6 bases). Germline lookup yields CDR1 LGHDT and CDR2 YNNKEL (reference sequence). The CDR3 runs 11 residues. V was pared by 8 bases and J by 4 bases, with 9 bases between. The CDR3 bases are TGTGCCAGCGGGGGCAGGTACGAGCAGTACTTC. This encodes CASGGRYEQYF.

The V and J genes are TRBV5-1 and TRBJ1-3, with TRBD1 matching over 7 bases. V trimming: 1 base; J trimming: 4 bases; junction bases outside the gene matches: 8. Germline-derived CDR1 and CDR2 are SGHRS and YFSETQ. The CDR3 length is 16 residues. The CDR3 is CASSLTGVVGGNTIYF. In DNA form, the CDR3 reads TGCGCCAGCAGCTTGACAGGGGTAGTAGGAGGAAACACCATATATTTT.

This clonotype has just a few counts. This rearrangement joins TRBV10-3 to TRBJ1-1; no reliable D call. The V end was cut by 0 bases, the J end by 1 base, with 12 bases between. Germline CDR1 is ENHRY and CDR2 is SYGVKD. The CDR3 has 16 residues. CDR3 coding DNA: TGTGCCATCAGTGAGTCGACCCGCAGAGCGAACACTGAAGCTTTCTTT. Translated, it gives CAISESTRRANTEAFF.

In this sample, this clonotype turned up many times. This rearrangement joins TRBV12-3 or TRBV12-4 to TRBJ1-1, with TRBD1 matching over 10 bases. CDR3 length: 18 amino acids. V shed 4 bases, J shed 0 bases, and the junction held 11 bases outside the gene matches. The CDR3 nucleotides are TGTGCCAGCAGTTCCGGAGACAGGGGGCAAATTTTGAACACTGAAGCTTTCTTT. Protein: CASSSGDRGQILNTEAFF.

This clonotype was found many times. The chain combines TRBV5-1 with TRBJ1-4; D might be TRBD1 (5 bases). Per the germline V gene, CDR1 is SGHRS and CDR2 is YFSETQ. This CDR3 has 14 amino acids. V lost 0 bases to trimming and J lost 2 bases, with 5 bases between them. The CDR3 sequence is CASSLAGTNEKLFF. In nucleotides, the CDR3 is TGCGCCAGCAGCTTGGCAGGGACTAATGAAAAACTGTTTTTT. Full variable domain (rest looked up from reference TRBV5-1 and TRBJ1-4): KAGVTQTPRYLIKTRGQQVTLSCSPISGHRSVSWYQQTPGQGLQFLFEYFSETQRNKGNFPGRFSGRQFSNSRSEMNVSTLELGDSALYLCASSLAGTNEKLFFGSGTQLSVL.

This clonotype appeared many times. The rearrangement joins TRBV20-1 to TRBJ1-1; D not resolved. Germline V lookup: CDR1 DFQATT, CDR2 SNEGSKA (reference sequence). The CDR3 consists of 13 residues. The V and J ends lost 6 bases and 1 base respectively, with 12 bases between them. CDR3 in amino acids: CSAVPEQNTEAFF. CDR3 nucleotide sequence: TGCAGTGCCGTACCCGAACAGAACACTGAAGCTTTCTTT.

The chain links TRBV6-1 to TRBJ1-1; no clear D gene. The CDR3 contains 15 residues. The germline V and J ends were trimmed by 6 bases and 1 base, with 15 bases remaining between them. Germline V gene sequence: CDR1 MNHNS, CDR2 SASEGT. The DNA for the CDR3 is TGTGCCAGCAGCCTCCGCCGGGAGGGGAACACTGAAGCTTTCTTT. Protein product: CASSLRREGNTEAFF.

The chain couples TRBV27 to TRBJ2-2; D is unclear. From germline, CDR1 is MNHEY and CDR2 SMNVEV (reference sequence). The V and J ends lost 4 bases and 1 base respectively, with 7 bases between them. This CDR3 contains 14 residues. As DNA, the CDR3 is TGTGCCAGCAGTTGGACCCAGAACACCGGGGAGCTGTTTTTT. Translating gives CASSWTQNTGELFF.

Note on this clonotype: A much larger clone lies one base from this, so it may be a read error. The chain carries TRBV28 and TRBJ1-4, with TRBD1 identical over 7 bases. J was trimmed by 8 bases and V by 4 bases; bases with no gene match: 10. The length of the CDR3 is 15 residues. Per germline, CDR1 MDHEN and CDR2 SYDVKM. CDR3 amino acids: CASSYVGTAGEKLFF. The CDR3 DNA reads TGTGCCAGCAGTTATGTCGGGACAGCCGGGGAAAAACTGTTTTTT.

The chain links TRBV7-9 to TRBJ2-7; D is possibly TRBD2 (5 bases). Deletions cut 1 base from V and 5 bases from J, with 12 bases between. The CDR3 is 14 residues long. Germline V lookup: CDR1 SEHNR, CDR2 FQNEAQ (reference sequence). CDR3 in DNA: TGTGCCAGCAGCTTAGTAGCTAGCCCCCACGAGCAGTACTTC. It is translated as CASSLVASPHEQYF.

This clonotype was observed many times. DNA for the CDR3: TGTGCCAGCAGTTGGTCCGGGACAGGGAAGGGCTACACCTTC. It translates to CASSWSGTGKGYTF. V is TRBV27 and J is TRBJ1-2; 9 bases fit TRBD1. Germline values: CDR1 MNHEY, CDR2 SMNVEV (reference sequence). The J segment lost 8 bases and the V segment lost 4 bases, leaving 8 bases of the junction unmatched. CDR3 length equals 14 residues.